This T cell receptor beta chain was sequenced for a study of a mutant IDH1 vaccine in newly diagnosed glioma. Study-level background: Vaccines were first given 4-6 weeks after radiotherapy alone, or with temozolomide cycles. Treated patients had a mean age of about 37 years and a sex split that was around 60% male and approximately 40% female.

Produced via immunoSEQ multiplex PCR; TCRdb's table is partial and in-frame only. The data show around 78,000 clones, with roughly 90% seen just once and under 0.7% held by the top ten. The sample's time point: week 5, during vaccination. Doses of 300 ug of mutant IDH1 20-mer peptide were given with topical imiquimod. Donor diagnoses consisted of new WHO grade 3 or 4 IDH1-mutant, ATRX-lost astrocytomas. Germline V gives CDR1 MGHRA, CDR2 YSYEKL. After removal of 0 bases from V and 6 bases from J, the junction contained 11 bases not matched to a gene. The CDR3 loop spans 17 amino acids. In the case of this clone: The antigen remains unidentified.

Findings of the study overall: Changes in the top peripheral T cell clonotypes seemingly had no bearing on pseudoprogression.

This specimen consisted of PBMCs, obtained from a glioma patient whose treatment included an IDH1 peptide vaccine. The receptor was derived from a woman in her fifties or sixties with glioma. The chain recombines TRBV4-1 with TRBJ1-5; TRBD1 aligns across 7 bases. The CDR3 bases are TGCGCCAGCAGCCAAGATGAGGGACAGTATTTAGGTCAGCCCCAGCATTTT. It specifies CASSQDEGQYLGQPQHF.